The clone carrying this T cell receptor beta chain has just a few counts. Its antigen is not identified. The data are from a study of T cell responses to AZD1222 COVID-19 vaccine. The data were produced by immunoSEQ multiplex PCR, yet TCRdb's version contains in-frame clones alone and is incomplete. The table records 150,000 to 200,000 clones, about 90% of them present only once. General study results and limits: Regions left unmutated in variants are reportedly the target of nearly half of spike-specific TCRs.

The CDR3 runs to 14 residues. Germline CDR1 reads SEHNR; CDR2 reads FQNEAQ (reference sequence). V lost 5 bases to trimming and J lost 0 bases, with 8 bases between them. Both about-4-week and about-12-week second-dose recipients were combined. This specimen was peripheral blood, taken 28 days after the second AZD1222 dose. The chain is built from TRBV7-9 and TRBJ1-5; D not certain. The sequence was obtained from an adult who received the AZD1222 COVID-19 vaccine. The CDR3 sequence is CASSPGGSNQPQHF. CDR3 in DNA: TGTGCCAGCAGCCCCGGAGGTAGCAATCAGCCCCAGCATTTT.